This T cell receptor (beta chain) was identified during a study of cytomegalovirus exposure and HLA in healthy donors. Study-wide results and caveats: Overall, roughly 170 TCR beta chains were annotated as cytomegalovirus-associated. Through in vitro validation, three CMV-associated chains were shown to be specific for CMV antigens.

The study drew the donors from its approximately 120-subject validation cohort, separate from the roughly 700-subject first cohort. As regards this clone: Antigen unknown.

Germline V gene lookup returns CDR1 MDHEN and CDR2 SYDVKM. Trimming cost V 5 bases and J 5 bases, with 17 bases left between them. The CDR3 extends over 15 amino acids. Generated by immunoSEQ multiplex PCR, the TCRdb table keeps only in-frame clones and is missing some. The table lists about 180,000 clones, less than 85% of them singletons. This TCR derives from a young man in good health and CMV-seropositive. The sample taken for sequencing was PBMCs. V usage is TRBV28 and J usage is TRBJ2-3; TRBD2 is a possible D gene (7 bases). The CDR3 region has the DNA TGTGCCAGCAGTGGCGATGGGGGGGCCCTAGATACGCAGTATTTT. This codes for CASSGDGGALDTQYF.